The 27 T cell receptor beta chains below all came from one sample that was sequenced in a study of immune characterization of retroperitoneal liposarcoma. TCRdb used MiXCR to reprocess the PCR reads, holding one entry per CDR3 protein. This sample yields over 8,000 distinct CDR3 sequences, of which roughly a third are seen a single time; under 25% belongs to the top ten. Sequencing used tumor tissue. The receptors stem from a male donor with retroperitoneal liposarcoma.

The gene calls are TRBV5-6 and TRBJ2-3; D is unresolved. CDR3 length equals 12 residues. V lost 3 bases and J 7 bases, leaving 9 bases between the germline ends. The V gene's germline CDR1 is SGHDT and CDR2 YYEEEE. The CDR3 DNA reads as TGTGCCAGCAGCTCCACAGAAAATACGCAGTATTTT. Residues: CASSSTENTQYF.

CDR3 bases: TGTGCCAGCAGTTACTCAGGCGGGAGGGCCTCTGAGCAGTACTTC. Translating gives CASSYSGGRASEQYF. The gene calls are TRBV6-6 and TRBJ2-5, with 9 bases identical to TRBD2. With 0 bases clipped from V and 11 bases from J, the junction kept 10 bases outside the gene matches. Germline V lookup: CDR1 MNHNY, CDR2 SVGAGI (reference sequence). This CDR3 has 15 amino acids.

About this clonotype itself: A much bigger clone sits one base away, suggesting this may be a read error. The J gene is TRBJ2-4, the V gene TRBV28, with no clear D. V lost 8 bases to trimming and J lost 13 bases, with 21 bases between them. This CDR3 spans 13 amino acids. Germline V gene sequence: CDR1 MDHEN, CDR2 SYDVKM. DNA of the CDR3: TGTGCCAGCTCAAAAAGGAGTAGGATAGAGCAGTACTTC. This gives the protein CASSKRSRIEQYF.

This chain joins TRBV27 and TRBJ2-3; 13 nucleotides align to TRBD2. CDR3 size: 16 residues. V lost 4 bases to trimming and J lost 3 bases; unmatched junction nucleotides: 4. CDR1 is MNHEY and CDR2 is SMNVEV in the germline V gene (reference sequence). The CDR3: CASSSGLAGVTDTQYF. CDR3 bases: TGTGCCAGCAGTTCCGGACTAGCGGGAGTAACAGATACGCAGTATTTT.

This clonotype has only a few counts. This chain uses TRBV11-2 with TRBJ2-1, with 13 bases lining up with TRBD2. The DNA end favors TRBJ2-7, so the J call may be wrong. There are 16 residues in the CDR3. Germline CDR1 reads SGHAT; CDR2 reads FQNNGV. The CDR3 reads CASSLAGLAGVGEQYF. The CDR3 coding sequence is TGTGCCAGCAGCTTAGCCGGACTAGCGGGAGTTGGAGAGCAGTACTTC.

The V call is TRBV12-3 or TRBV12-4, the J call TRBJ2-1; possibly TRBD1 or TRBD2 for D (6 bases each). The DNA end is more similar to TRBJ2-5, so the J call may be wrong. The CDR3 is made up of 15 amino acids. The CDR3 bases are TGTGCCAGCAGTTTCGGGGGCCTACGGCGAGAGACCCAGTACTTC. It encodes CASSFGGLRRETQYF.

The gene calls are TRBV6-5 and TRBJ1-6; the D is unclear. Germline V gene data show CDR1 as MNHEY and CDR2 as SVGAGI. Trimming removed 10 bases at V and 7 bases at J, with 17 bases between. The CDR3 has 14 residues. The CDR3 spells CATYEGYWNSPLHF. CDR3 bases: TGTGCCACCTACGAGGGCTACTGGAATTCACCCCTCCACTTT.

The rearrangement joins TRBV6-6 to TRBJ1-2; D not resolved. Germline-derived CDR1 and CDR2 are MNHNY and SVGAGI (reference sequence). With 6 bases removed from V and 3 bases from J, the gap between germline ends came to 14 bases. The CDR3 runs to 14 residues. CDR3 residues: CASRTLGQDYGYTF. The CDR3 nucleotides read TGTGCCAGCAGAACCCTTGGGCAGGACTATGGCTACACCTTC.

This clonotype has a handful of counts. J is TRBJ1-1 and V is TRBV7-6; a weak D match, TRBD1 (6 bases). The CDR3 is 17 amino acids. V was clipped by 1 base and J by 1 base, with 16 bases between them. CDR1 and CDR2 (germline): SGHVS, FNYEAQ. DNA of the CDR3: TGTGCCAGCAGCTTAGACGCAGGGGTCGCTGAGAACACTGAAGCTTTCTTT. Translated, it gives CASSLDAGVAENTEAFF. Full variable domain (outside the CDR3, taken from reference TRBV7-6 and TRBJ1-1): GAGVSQSPRYKVTKRGQDVALRCDPISGHVSLYWYRQALGQGPEFLTYFNYEAQQDKSGLPNDRFSAERPEGSISTLTIQRTEQRDSAMYRCASSLDAGVAENTEAFFGQGTRLTVV.

On this clonotype itself: The germline gene is not matched at one end of the junction; a read error may be the cause. The rearrangement joins TRBV25-1 to TRBJ2-3; 10 bases map to TRBD2. Germline CDR1 is MGHDK and CDR2 is SYGVNS. CDR3 length: 13 amino acids. The CDR3 protein is CASSGLAGLGGYF. In nucleotides, the CDR3 is TGTGCCAGCAGTGGACTAGCGGGCCTAGGGGGGTACTTC.

By frequency in the sample, this clonotype is medium-sized (0.01 to 0.1%). The chain is built from TRBV6-1 and TRBJ2-7; 9 nucleotides align to TRBD1. The germline CDR1 and CDR2 sequences are MNHNS and SASEGT. There are 14 residues in the CDR3. V was pared by 4 bases and J by 6 bases, with 7 bases of the junction left unmatched. The CDR3 sequence: CASSARRGQGEQYF. CDR3 nucleotides: TGTGCCAGCAGTGCCCGGAGGGGACAGGGCGAGCAGTACTTC.

The sample holds a few counts of this clonotype. The V and J genes are TRBV6-6 and TRBJ2-1, with 7 bases that match TRBD2. V trimming: 2 bases; J trimming: 0 bases; junction bases outside the gene matches: 4. CDR1 MNHNY and CDR2 SVGAGI come from the germline V gene (reference sequence). The CDR3 length is 16 residues. The CDR3 protein is CASSYLADSSYNEQFF. CDR3 DNA: TGTGCCAGCAGTTACCTAGCGGATAGCTCCTACAATGAGCAGTTCTTC.

This clonotype was observed many times. The rearrangement uses TRBV12-3 or TRBV12-4 and TRBJ2-7; 8 positions agree with TRBD2. With 6 bases clipped from V and 1 base from J, the junction kept 5 bases outside the gene matches. The CDR3 runs to 14 residues. Here the CDR3 DNA reads TGTGCCAGCAGGGGTAGCGGGGAATCCTACGAGCAGTACTTC. It yields the protein CASRGSGESYEQYF.

This chain connects TRBV6-5 to TRBJ2-5; D is undetermined. Trimming pared 6 bases from V and 7 bases from J, leaving 15 bases between. CDR3 length: 13 residues. Germline V CDR1 and CDR2: MNHEY, SVGAGI. The CDR3 nucleotides are TGTGCCAGCAGGAGGACGGCGTGGGGGACCCAGTACTTC. Residues: CASRRTAWGTQYF.

The chain joins TRBV27 to TRBJ2-1; TRBD2 matches at 8 bases. The V gene end was trimmed by 5 bases and the J gene end by 6 bases; junction bases not matched to a gene: 9. CDR1 and CDR2 (germline): MNHEY, SMNVEV (reference sequence). This CDR3 spans 15 amino acids. The CDR3 sequence: CASSIPGLGFNEQFF. The CDR3 nucleotides read TGTGCCAGCAGTATACCGGGACTAGGTTTCAATGAGCAGTTCTTC.

The chain has TRBV11-2 and TRBJ2-3; 7 positions match TRBD2. The V segment lost 8 bases and the J segment 4 bases; nucleotides outside the gene matches: 6. The germline V gene encodes CDR1 SGHAT and CDR2 FQNNGV. There are 13 residues in the CDR3. CDR3 DNA sequence: TGTGCCAGCGGCTACGCGGGGGCAGATACGCAGTATTTT. This encodes CASGYAGADTQYF.

This clonotype has at least ten counts. V and J are TRBV11-3 and TRBJ2-1, with D unclear. The assigned J gene may be wrong: the sequence end matches TRBJ2-7 better. This CDR3 is built from 13 residues. The germline V gene encodes CDR1 SGHNT and CDR2 YENEEA. The CDR3 region has the DNA TGTGCCAGCAGCCCAACTGTCAGGAATGAGCAGTACTTC. As protein: CASSPTVRNEQYF.

The gene calls are TRBV10-1 and TRBJ2-1, with TRBD2 matching over 7 bases. V shed 9 bases, J shed 5 bases, and the junction held 16 bases outside the gene matches. This CDR3 contains 16 residues. From germline, CDR1 is WNHNN and CDR2 SYGVQD (reference sequence). The CDR3 spells CAREKGGDVLNNEQFF. Here the CDR3 DNA reads TGCGCCAGAGAGAAGGGAGGGGATGTTTTGAACAATGAGCAGTTCTTC.

The chain is built from TRBV27 and TRBJ2-1; TRBD1 agrees at 7 bases. Germline assignment: CDR1 MNHEY and CDR2 SMNVEV (reference sequence). The length of the CDR3 is 13 residues. The V gene end was trimmed by 8 bases and the J gene end by 4 bases; junction bases not matched to a gene: 5. The CDR3 here is CASRDSRYNEQFF. Here the CDR3 DNA reads TGTGCCAGCCGGGACAGTCGTTACAATGAGCAGTTCTTC.

The chain couples TRBV6-6 to TRBJ2-1; no definite D call. CDR1 and CDR2 from the germline V gene are MNHNY and SVGAGI (reference sequence). This CDR3 is built from 14 residues. Trimming stripped 2 bases from V and 5 bases from J, with 10 bases between. The CDR3 loop reads CASSYKSGDNEQFF. As DNA, the CDR3 is TGTGCCAGCAGTTACAAGTCTGGGGACAATGAGCAGTTCTTC.

V is TRBV6-5 and J is TRBJ1-2; D might be TRBD1 (6 bases). The germline V gene has CDR1 MNHEY and CDR2 SVGAGI. The V end was cut by 5 bases, the J end by 2 bases, with 12 bases between. The CDR3 covers 14 residues. CDR3 loop: CASSRPGVNYGYTF. The CDR3 DNA is TGTGCCAGCAGTCGCCCAGGGGTAAACTATGGCTACACCTTC.

The V gene is TRBV24-1, the J gene TRBJ2-1; D gene ambiguous. V was shortened by 8 bases and J by 13 bases, with 20 bases between the two germline ends. The V gene's germline CDR1 is KGHDR and CDR2 SFDVKD. This CDR3 contains 13 residues. DNA of the CDR3: TGTGCCACCACCGACAACCACCAAGAGACCCAGTTCTTC. Amino acids: CATTDNHQETQFF.

This chain uses TRBV10-2 with TRBJ2-3; no reliable D call. The germline gives CDR1 WSHSY, CDR2 SAAADI. The V end was cut by 4 bases, the J end by 6 bases, with 5 bases between. This CDR3 comprises 11 residues. The CDR3 coding sequence is TGCGCCAGCAGTGTTTTCGATACGCAGTATTTT. This codes for CASSVFDTQYF.

This clonotype was recorded a few times. An end of the junction differs from the germline gene, which may be a read error. The chain joins TRBV6-1 to TRBJ2-5; either TRBD1 or TRBD2 may fit D (5 bases each). The length of the CDR3 is 13 residues. Germline V gene sequence: CDR1 MNHNS, CDR2 SASEGT. The CDR3 spells CASSSQLGQAGTF. The DNA for the CDR3 is TGTGCCAGCAGTTCCCAATTGGGCCAGGCTGGGACCTTC.

The CDR3 DNA is TGTGCCAGCAGGGGGGCCGGACAGTTCTACGAGCAGTACTTC. Translated: CASRGAGQFYEQYF. V is TRBV6-2 or TRBV6-3 and J is TRBJ2-5, with a weak D call TRBD1 (6 bases). The end of the DNA aligns better with TRBJ2-7, so the J call may be wrong. Germline-derived CDR1 and CDR2 are MNHEY and SVGEGT. The CDR3 covers 14 residues.

V usage is TRBV10-3 and J usage is TRBJ2-1, with 10 bases identical to TRBD2. J lost 5 bases, V lost 6 bases, and 7 bases had no gene match. Germline V gives CDR1 ENHRY, CDR2 SYGVKD. CDR3 length equals 15 residues. CDR3 DNA sequence: TGTGCCATCAGAGAAACTAGCGGGATGAACAATGAGCAGTTCTTC. This encodes CAIRETSGMNNEQFF.

This clonotype occurred many times. The chain carries TRBV6-1 and TRBJ2-1; 10 bases map to TRBD2. The CDR3 runs 17 residues. The germline gives CDR1 MNHNS, CDR2 SASEGT. The trim removed 1 base at V and 7 bases at J, leaving 10 bases unmatched. CDR3 DNA: TGTGCCAGCAGTGAAGTGCATAGCGGGGGGTCAGCTAATGAGCAGTTCTTC. This gives the protein CASSEVHSGGSANEQFF.